Listed below are T cell receptor beta chains from one sample, sequenced in a study of blood T cells in healthy people across ages. One entry per CDR3 protein, called by TCRdb with MiXCR from the 5' RACE reads. In the table there are about 320,000 distinct CDR3 sequences, 25% to 30% of which are singletons. The sample taken for sequencing was blood. The receptors were gathered from a woman in her seventies in good health. CDR3s include the opening cysteine and the closing phenylalanine or tryptophan. A D gene is named only where the DNA matches it firmly. The size field is filled for only some rows; it gives once, few, many or a size class.

clone_size j_call d_call v_call cdr3_nt cdr3_aa
NA TRBJ2-5 NA TRBV5-1 TGCGCCAGCAGCTTGGGGCAGCTCCTCCAAGAGACCCAGTACTTC CASSLGQLLQETQYF
medium-sized TRBJ2-5 NA TRBV29-1 TGCAGCTCCCAGGGCCGGGGCAGAGAGACCCAGTACTTC CSSQGRGRETQYF
few TRBJ2-1 NA TRBV5-6 TGTGCCAGCAGCTGGGCCCGGGGTCATGAGCAGTTCTTC CASSWARGHEQFF
few TRBJ1-4 TRBD1 TRBV2 TGTGCCAGCAGGCGGGGACAGGGTTTTGAAAAACTGTTTTTT CASRRGQGFEKLFF
NA TRBJ2-3 NA TRBV28 TGTGCCAGCAGTTTGGGGCCAGGGATAGTGACAGATACGCAGTATTTT CASSLGPGIVTDTQYF
NA TRBJ1-1 NA TRBV5-5 TGTGCCAGCAGCTGGAACAGGGCCCCTGTGGCTGAAGCTTTCTTT CASSWNRAPVAEAFF
NA TRBJ2-7 NA TRBV7-2 TGTGCCAGCAGCGACCTGACAGTTTACGAGCAGTACTTC CASSDLTVYEQYF
few TRBJ2-7 NA TRBV29-1 TGCAGCGTTTTGGGAGTCTACGAGCAGTACTTC CSVLGVYEQYF
NA TRBJ2-3 NA TRBV20-1 TGCAGTGCTAGAGATGTTAAAGGCAGTACGCAGTATTTT CSARDVKGSTQYF
few TRBJ1-2 NA TRBV29-1 TGCAGCGTCGCGCTCGGGGGGATAGATGGCTACACCTTC CSVALGGIDGYTF
NA TRBJ1-5 NA TRBV28 TGTGCCAGCAGCCCCGGGATCCAGCCCCAGCATTTT CASSPGIQPQHF
NA TRBJ1-4 NA TRBV20-1 TGCAGTGCTAGAAGGGACTTTAATGAAAAACTGTTTTTT CSARRDFNEKLFF
NA TRBJ1-1 NA TRBV20-1 TGCAGTGCTTCAAGTCCAGGCAGGGGATCGGCTGAAGCTTTCTTT CSASSPGRGSAEAFF
NA TRBJ1-1 NA TRBV5-5 TGTGCCAGCAGCTTGGGTGGCCGGTTGAACACTGAAGCTTTCTTT CASSLGGRLNTEAFF
once TRBJ1-2 NA TRBV20-1 TGCAGTGCTAGAGATTACGCCAGGGTGGACTATGGCTACACCTTC CSARDYARVDYGYTF
NA TRBJ2-7 NA TRBV4-1 TGCGCCAGCAGCCAAGATGGCAGGGCACCCTACGAGCAGTACTTC CASSQDGRAPYEQYF
NA TRBJ2-1 TRBD2 TRBV11-2 TGTGCCAGCAGCCCCTATTTGGCGGGGGGGCTGAATGAGCAGTTCTTC CASSPYLAGGLNEQFF
few TRBJ1-3 NA TRBV6-5 TGTGCCAGCAGCCGACCTGGAAACACCATATATTTT CASSRPGNTIYF
NA TRBJ2-5 TRBD1 TRBV5-1 TGCGCCAGCAGCTTGGTGGGACAGAAAGAGACCCAGTACTTC CASSLVGQKETQYF
few TRBJ2-3 NA TRBV12-3/TRBV12-4 TGTGCCAGCAGTTCACAGGAGGGAAGCGTCTACACAGATACGCAGTATTTT CASSSQEGSVYTDTQYF
few TRBJ1-1 NA TRBV4-3 TGCGCCAGCAGCCGCGTTCGGACAGTGAACACTGAAGCTTTCTTT CASSRVRTVNTEAFF
NA TRBJ2-6 TRBD1 TRBV5-1 TGCGCCAGCAGCCGACAGGGGTCTGGGGCCAACGTCCTGACTTTC CASSRQGSGANVLTF
many TRBJ1-2 NA TRBV4-1 TGCGCCAGCAGCCAGAGTCAGGGAAATGGCTACACCTTC CASSQSQGNGYTF
many TRBJ2-7 NA TRBV21-1 TGTGCCAGCAGCGGGACAGGGGGGGGTGTACTCTACGAGCAGTACTTC CASSGTGGGVLYEQYF
NA TRBJ2-1 NA TRBV20-1 TGTAGTGCTAGTGACCAGGGAAGGGGTTACAATGAGCAGTTCTTC CSASDQGRGYNEQFF
few TRBJ1-1 NA TRBV28 TGTGCCAGCAGTTTAAAGGCGTGGGTCGGCACTGAAGCTTTCTTT CASSLKAWVGTEAFF
NA TRBJ2-1 NA TRBV2 TGTGCCAGCAGTTGGGACTACAATGAGCAGTTCTTC CASSWDYNEQFF
few TRBJ2-5 TRBD1 TRBV7-9 TGTGCCAGCAGCTTCAGAGGACAGGGGTCCCAAGAGACCCAGTACTTC CASSFRGQGSQETQYF
NA TRBJ2-1 NA TRBV20-1 TGCAGTGCTAGAGATGTTAGGCAGGGTGGCAGCAATGAGCAGTTCTTC CSARDVRQGGSNEQFF
NA TRBJ2-3 TRBD2 TRBV7-8 TGTGCCAGCAGCCTCGTACAGACTAGCGGGGGGCGGTATCAGTATTTT CASSLVQTSGGRYQYF
NA TRBJ1-1 NA TRBV5-1 TGCGCCAGCAGCTTGGGGATCCGGGACCAAACTAACACTGAAGCTTTCTTT CASSLGIRDQTNTEAFF
few TRBJ2-1 NA TRBV28 TGTGCCAGCAGTTCCCCGTCTTGGACCCCCCGCCGGACCACCACACACAATGAGCAGTTCTTC CASSSPSWTPRRTTTHNEQFF
NA TRBJ2-5 NA TRBV3-1 TGTGCCAGCAGCCCAGGGTCTATGAAAGAGACCCAGTACTTC CASSPGSMKETQYF
NA TRBJ1-5 NA TRBV7-2 TGTGCCAGCAGCTTAACCGGCCATAGCAATCGGCCCCAGCATTTT CASSLTGHSNRPQHF
many TRBJ2-5 TRBD2 TRBV5-1 TGCGCCAGCAGCTTGACCGGGACTAGCGGGAGTGAGACCCAGTACTTC CASSLTGTSGSETQYF
NA TRBJ1-5 NA TRBV20-1 TGCAGTGCTAGGAAGGATCAGCCCCAGCATTTT CSARKDQPQHF
few TRBJ2-1 NA TRBV7-9 TGTGCCAGCAGCTTTTTCCCCGGCGGAGACTCCTACAATGAGCAGTTCTTC CASSFFPGGDSYNEQFF
many TRBJ2-2 NA TRBV28 TGTGCCAGCAGTCCTGCGGGCTCCTCAGATCGGGAGCTGTTTTTT CASSPAGSSDRELFF
NA TRBJ2-7 NA TRBV10-3 TGTGCCATCAGTGACTCCGGGACCCGTGTCTCCTACGAGCAGTACTTC CAISDSGTRVSYEQYF
few TRBJ1-5 NA TRBV28 TGTGCCAGCACCTTAGCCCAGCCCCAGCATTTT CASTLAQPQHF
NA TRBJ2-7 TRBD2 TRBV7-9 TGTGCCAGCTCTGGGCCTAGCGGAGAGGGCTACGAGCAGTACTTC CASSGPSGEGYEQYF
NA TRBJ2-1 TRBD2 TRBV20-1 TGCAGTGCTAGGGGACTAGCGGGAGGGTTACACAATGAGCAGTTCTTC CSARGLAGGLHNEQFF
few TRBJ1-2 TRBD1 TRBV10-3 TGTGCCATCAGTGCCCGGGACAGGGAGTATGGCTACACCTTC CAISARDREYGYTF
NA TRBJ2-7 TRBD2 TRBV5-1 TGCGCCAGCAGCCCACATAGCGGGAGCGGGAACGAGCAGTACTTC CASSPHSGSGNEQYF
NA TRBJ2-4 NA TRBV7-2 TGTGCCAGCAGCCCCGGTGATCCCCGGAACATTCAGTACTTC CASSPGDPRNIQYF
NA TRBJ1-4 NA TRBV4-1 TGCGCCAGCAACCAAGATACTGGGACGCTTAATGAAAAACTGTTTTTT CASNQDTGTLNEKLFF
few TRBJ1-1 TRBD1 TRBV6-6 TGTGCCAGCAGGACAGGGGTGGGCAACACTGAAGCTTTCTTT CASRTGVGNTEAFF
NA TRBJ2-5 TRBD1 TRBV5-1 TGCGCCAGCTGGGGGACAGGGCGAGGGGAGACCCAGTACTTC CASWGTGRGETQYF
NA TRBJ2-5 NA TRBV6-2/TRBV6-3 TGTGCCAGCAGTTACCCAGACCCCAAACGGACCCAGTACTTC CASSYPDPKRTQYF
few TRBJ2-4 TRBD1 TRBV12-3/TRBV12-4 TGTGCCAGCAGTCCGGGACAGTTAGCCAAAAACATTCAGTACTTC CASSPGQLAKNIQYF
few TRBJ2-3 NA TRBV7-2 TGTGCCAGCAGCCAACGTGGGGGCCTAGGCGATACGCAGTATTTT CASSQRGGLGDTQYF
many TRBJ2-5 NA TRBV12-3/TRBV12-4 TGTGCCAGCAGCCGGGAATCGGGGGAGACCCAGTACTTC CASSRESGETQYF
NA TRBJ1-3 NA TRBV15 TGTGCCACCAGCAGAGATCCGTCGTTTGGAAACACCATATATTTT CATSRDPSFGNTIYF
NA TRBJ2-1 NA TRBV5-1 TGCGCCAGCAGCTTGGAGAGGCGAACCGCAATCCCCTACAATGAGCAGTTCTTC CASSLERRTAIPYNEQFF
few TRBJ2-3 NA TRBV27 TGTGCCAGCAGTTTGATCGGCCCCACAGATGCGCAGTATTTT CASSLIGPTDAQYF
NA TRBJ2-1 NA TRBV4-2 TGTGCCAGCAGCCAAGGAACAGGGATCCTCGCGGGTAGCTCCTACAATGAGCAGTTCTTC CASSQGTGILAGSSYNEQFF
NA TRBJ2-7 NA TRBV21-1 TGTGCCAGCAGCATTATAAGCGGGAGGACCTCCTACGAGCAGTACTTC CASSIISGRTSYEQYF
NA TRBJ1-4 NA TRBV9 TGTGCCAGCAGCGGAAGGACGACGACAACTAATGAAAAACTGTTTTTT CASSGRTTTTNEKLFF
NA TRBJ2-7 TRBD2 TRBV5-5 TGTGCCAGCAGCCCGGACCCGGGACTACAAGCTTACGAGCAGTACTTC CASSPDPGLQAYEQYF